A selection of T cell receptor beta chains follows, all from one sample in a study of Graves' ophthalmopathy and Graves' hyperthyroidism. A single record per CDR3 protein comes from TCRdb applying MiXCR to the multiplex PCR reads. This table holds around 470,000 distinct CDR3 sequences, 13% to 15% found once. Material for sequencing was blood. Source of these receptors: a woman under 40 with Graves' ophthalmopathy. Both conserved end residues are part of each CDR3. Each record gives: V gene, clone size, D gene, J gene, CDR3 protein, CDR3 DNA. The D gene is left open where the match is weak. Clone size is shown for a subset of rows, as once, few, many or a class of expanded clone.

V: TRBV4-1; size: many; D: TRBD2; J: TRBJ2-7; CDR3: CASSKTSGAYEQYF; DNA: TGCGCCAGCAGCAAGACTAGCGGAGCCTACGAGCAGTACTTC
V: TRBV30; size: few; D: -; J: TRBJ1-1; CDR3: CAWSQRTEAFF; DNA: TGTGCCTGGAGTCAGAGAACTGAAGCTTTCTTT
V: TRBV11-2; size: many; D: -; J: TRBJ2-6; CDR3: CASSLVGGRNSGANVLTF; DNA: TGTGCCAGCAGCTTAGTTGGGGGCCGGAACTCTGGGGCCAACGTCCTGACTTTC
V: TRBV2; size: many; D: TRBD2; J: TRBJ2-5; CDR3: CASRARLAAITQYF; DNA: TGTGCCAGCAGGGCCCGACTAGCGGCCATCACCCAGTACTTC
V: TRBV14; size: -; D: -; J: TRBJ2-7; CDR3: CASSRPGPAYNEQYF; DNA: TGTGCCAGCAGCCGCCCGGGACCAGCGTACAACGAGCAGTACTTC
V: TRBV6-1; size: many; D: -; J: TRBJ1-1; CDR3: CASSRGLLNTEAFF; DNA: TGTGCCAGCAGTCGGGGACTGTTGAACACTGAAGCTTTCTTT
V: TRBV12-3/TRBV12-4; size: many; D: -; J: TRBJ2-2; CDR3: CASSLAVTGELFF; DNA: TGTGCCAGCAGTTTAGCGGTCACCGGGGAGCTGTTTTTT
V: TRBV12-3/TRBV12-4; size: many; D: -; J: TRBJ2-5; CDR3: CASSRTAGGSQYF; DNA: TGTGCCAGCAGCCGGACGGCAGGGGGGTCCCAGTACTTC
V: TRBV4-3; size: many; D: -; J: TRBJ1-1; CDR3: CASSQDGSAGAFF; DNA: TGCGCCAGCAGCCAAGATGGGAGTGCAGGTGCTTTCTTT
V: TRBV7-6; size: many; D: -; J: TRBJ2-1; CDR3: CASSVRSVNNEQFF; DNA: TGTGCCAGCAGCGTTAGGTCGGTTAACAATGAGCAGTTCTTC
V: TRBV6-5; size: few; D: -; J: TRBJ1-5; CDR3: CASPPRGSDSNQPQHF; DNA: TGTGCCAGCCCCCCCCGGGGTTCGGACAGCAATCAGCCCCAGCATTTT
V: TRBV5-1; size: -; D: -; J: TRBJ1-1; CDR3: CASSDRMGTEAFF; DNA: TGCGCCAGCAGCGACAGGATGGGCACTGAAGCTTTCTTT
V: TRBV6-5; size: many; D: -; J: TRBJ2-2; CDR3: CASSYSTNGELFF; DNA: TGTGCCAGCAGCTACTCGACGAACGGGGAGCTGTTTTTT
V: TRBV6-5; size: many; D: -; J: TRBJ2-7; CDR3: CASSYRPANYEQYF; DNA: TGTGCCAGCAGTTATCGACCCGCAAACTACGAGCAGTACTTC
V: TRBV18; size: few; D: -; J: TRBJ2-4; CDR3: CASSPEGSHQAKNIQYF; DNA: TGTGCCAGCTCACCGGAAGGGTCACATCAAGCCAAAAACATTCAGTACTTC
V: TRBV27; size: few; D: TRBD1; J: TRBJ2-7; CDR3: CASSPEDRVLSYEQYF; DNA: TGTGCCAGCAGTCCAGAAGACAGGGTCCTCTCCTACGAGCAGTACTTC
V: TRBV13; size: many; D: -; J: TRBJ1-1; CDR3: CASSLRGGFDEAFF; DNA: TGTGCCAGCAGCTTACGGGGAGGCTTTGACGAAGCTTTCTTT
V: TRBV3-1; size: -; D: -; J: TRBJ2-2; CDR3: CASSSSGLPNTGELFF; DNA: TGTGCCAGCAGCTCATCAGGGCTTCCGAACACCGGGGAGCTGTTTTTT
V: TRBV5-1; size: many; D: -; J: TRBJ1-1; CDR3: CASSLVGPNTEAFF; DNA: TGCGCCAGCAGCTTGGTGGGACCGAACACTGAAGCTTTCTTT
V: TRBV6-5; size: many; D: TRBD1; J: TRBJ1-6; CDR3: CASSYSVGQGVSPLHF; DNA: TGTGCCAGCAGTTACTCGGTGGGACAGGGGGTATCACCCCTCCACTTT
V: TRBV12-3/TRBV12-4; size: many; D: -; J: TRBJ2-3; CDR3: CASGTDTQYF; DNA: TGTGCCAGCGGCACGGATACGCAGTATTTT
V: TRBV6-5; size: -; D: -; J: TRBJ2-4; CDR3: CASSYLDIQYF; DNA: TGTGCCAGCAGTTACCTGGACATTCAGTACTTC
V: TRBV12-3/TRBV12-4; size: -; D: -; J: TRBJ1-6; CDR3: CASSLVAGGNSPLHF; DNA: TGTGCCAGCAGTTTAGTGGCTGGGGGGAATTCACCCCTCCACTTT
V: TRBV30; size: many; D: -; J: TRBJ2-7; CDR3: CAWDKGHYEQYF; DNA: TGTGCCTGGGACAAAGGACACTACGAGCAGTACTTC
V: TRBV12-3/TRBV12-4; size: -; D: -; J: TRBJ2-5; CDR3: CASTLGRSEETQYF; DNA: TGTGCCAGCACCCTGGGTCGTTCAGAGGAGACCCAGTACTTC
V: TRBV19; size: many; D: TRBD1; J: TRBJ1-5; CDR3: CASSRRGTGDDQPQHF; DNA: TGTGCCAGTAGTCGTCGCGGGACAGGGGACGATCAGCCCCAGCATTTT
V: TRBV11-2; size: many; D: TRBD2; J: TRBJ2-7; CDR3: CASSARLAGAVSYEQYF; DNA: TGTGCCAGCAGCGCAAGACTAGCGGGGGCGGTCAGCTACGAGCAGTACTTC
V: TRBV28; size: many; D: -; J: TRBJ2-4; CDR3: CASTHLRDSNVDIQYF; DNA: TGTGCCAGCACCCACCTCAGGGACTCAAATGTAGACATTCAGTACTTC
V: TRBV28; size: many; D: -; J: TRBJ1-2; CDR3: CASSPRSYGYTF; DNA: TGTGCCAGCAGCCCCCGGAGCTATGGCTACACCTTC
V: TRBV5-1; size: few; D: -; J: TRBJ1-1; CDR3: CASSLLGLGQDTEAFF; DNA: TGCGCCAGCAGCTTGCTAGGTTTGGGGCAGGACACTGAAGCTTTCTTT
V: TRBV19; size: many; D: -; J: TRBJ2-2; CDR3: CASSIGRANTGELFF; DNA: TGTGCCAGTAGTATAGGCAGGGCGAACACCGGGGAGCTGTTTTTT
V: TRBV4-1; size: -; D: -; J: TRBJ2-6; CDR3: CASSPPASGANVLTF; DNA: TGCGCCAGCAGCCCCCCTGCGTCTGGGGCCAACGTCCTGACTTTC
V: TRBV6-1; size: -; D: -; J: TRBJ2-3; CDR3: CASNARGFGTDTQYF; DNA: TGTGCCAGCAATGCCCGGGGGTTTGGCACAGATACGCAGTATTTT
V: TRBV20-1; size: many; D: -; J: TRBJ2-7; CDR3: CSARWVPEQYF; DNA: TGCAGTGCTAGATGGGTACCCGAGCAGTACTTC
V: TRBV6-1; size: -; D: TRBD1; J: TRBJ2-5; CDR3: CASRNTGGPETQYF; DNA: TGTGCCAGCAGAAATACAGGGGGTCCGGAGACCCAGTACTTC
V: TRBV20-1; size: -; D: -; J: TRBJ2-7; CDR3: CSARGAKNEQYF; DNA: TGCAGTGCTAGAGGGGCAAAGAACGAGCAGTACTTC
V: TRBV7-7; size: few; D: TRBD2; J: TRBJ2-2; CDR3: CASSLAGTIRNTGELFF; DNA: TGTGCTAGCAGCTTAGCGGGAACAATCCGGAACACCGGGGAGCTGTTTTTT
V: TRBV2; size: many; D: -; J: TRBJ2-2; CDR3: CASSEGGTGELFF; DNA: TGTGCCAGCAGTGAAGGGGGGACCGGGGAGCTGTTTTTT
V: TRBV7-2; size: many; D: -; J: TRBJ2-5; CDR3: CASSLSKGQGQETQYF; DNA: TGTGCCAGCAGCTTATCGAAAGGGCAGGGACAAGAGACCCAGTACTTC
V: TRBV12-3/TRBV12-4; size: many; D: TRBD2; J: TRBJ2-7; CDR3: CASRPRGSVYEQYF; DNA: TGTGCCAGCAGACCCCGCGGGAGTGTATACGAGCAGTACTTC
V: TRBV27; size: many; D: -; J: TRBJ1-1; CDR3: CASSSGARGTEAFF; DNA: TGTGCCAGCAGTTCGGGGGCGCGAGGCACTGAAGCTTTCTTT
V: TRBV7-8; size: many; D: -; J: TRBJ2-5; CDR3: CASSLVLGRETQYF; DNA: TGTGCCAGCAGCTTAGTTTTGGGACGAGAGACCCAGTACTTC
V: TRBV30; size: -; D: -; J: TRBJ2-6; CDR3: CAWSVSSANVLTF; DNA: TGTGCCTGGAGTGTTTCTTCGGCCAACGTCCTGACTTTC
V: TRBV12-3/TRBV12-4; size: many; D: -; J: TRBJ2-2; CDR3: CASSSGAGELFF; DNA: TGTGCCAGCAGTTCAGGGGCCGGGGAGCTGTTTTTT
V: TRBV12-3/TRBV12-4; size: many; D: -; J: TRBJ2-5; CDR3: CASSLIYQETQYF; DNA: TGTGCCAGCAGTTTAATCTACCAAGAGACCCAGTACTTC
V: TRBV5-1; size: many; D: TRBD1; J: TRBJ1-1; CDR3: CASSFTGQLNTEAFF; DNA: TGCGCCAGCAGCTTTACGGGACAGCTGAACACTGAAGCTTTCTTT
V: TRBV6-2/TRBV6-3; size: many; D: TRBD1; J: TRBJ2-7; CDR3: CARLRDRVGEQYF; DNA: TGTGCCAGACTCCGGGACAGGGTTGGCGAGCAGTACTTC
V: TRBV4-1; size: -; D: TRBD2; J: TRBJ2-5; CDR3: CASSQNFLAGGQETQYF; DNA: TGCGCCAGCAGCCAAAACTTTCTAGCGGGGGGGCAGGAGACCCAGTACTTC
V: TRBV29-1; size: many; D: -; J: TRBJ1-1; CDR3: CSAVSGGFEAFF; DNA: TGCAGCGCCGTTTCGGGGGGTTTTGAAGCTTTCTTT
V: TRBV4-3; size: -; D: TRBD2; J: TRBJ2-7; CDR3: CASSQGIAGSYEQYF; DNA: TGCGCCAGCAGCCAAGGGATAGCGGGCTCCTACGAGCAGTACTTC
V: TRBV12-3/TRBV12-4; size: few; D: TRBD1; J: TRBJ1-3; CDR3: CASSPWDRSSGNTIYF; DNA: TGTGCCAGCAGCCCCTGGGACAGGAGCTCTGGAAACACCATATATTTT
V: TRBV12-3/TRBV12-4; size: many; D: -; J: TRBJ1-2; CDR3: CASSLARGYGYTF; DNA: TGTGCCAGCAGTTTAGCCAGGGGATATGGCTACACCTTC
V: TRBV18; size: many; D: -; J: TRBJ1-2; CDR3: CASSPRAGMGNYGYTF; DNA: TGTGCCAGCTCACCACGGGCAGGGATGGGAAACTATGGCTACACCTTC